One T cell receptor (beta chain) is described in this entry. The target antigen is unknown. These data come from a study of CD8+ T cells in alopecia areata. The CDR3 spans 14 residues. The germline V gene has CDR1 SQVTM and CDR2 ANQGSEA. The V gene lost 5 bases and the J gene lost 4 bases, with 15 bases spanning the gap. Whole-study results and caveats: Scalp sample sequencing also detects resident alphabeta T cells of normal skin. More clonal than normal scalp was lesional scalp, particularly alopecia totalis/universalis.

TCR sequencing used cDNA made by reverse transcription of extracted RNA. Using immunoSEQ multiplex PCR, the repertoire was profiled, and TCRdb retains in-frame clones only, with some absent. The top ten clones hold approximately 2.8% of a sample with more than 90,000 clones, under 40% of them seen once. The receptor comes from a human donor with alopecia areata. The V call is TRBV29-1, the J call TRBJ2-1; D might be TRBD1 or TRBD2, each matching 5 bases. What was sequenced was CD4+ T cells sorted from blood. This CDR3 reads CSVTGTEDYNEQFF. The CDR3 nucleotides read TGCAGCGTTACCGGGACGGAAGATTACAATGAGCAGTTCTTC.